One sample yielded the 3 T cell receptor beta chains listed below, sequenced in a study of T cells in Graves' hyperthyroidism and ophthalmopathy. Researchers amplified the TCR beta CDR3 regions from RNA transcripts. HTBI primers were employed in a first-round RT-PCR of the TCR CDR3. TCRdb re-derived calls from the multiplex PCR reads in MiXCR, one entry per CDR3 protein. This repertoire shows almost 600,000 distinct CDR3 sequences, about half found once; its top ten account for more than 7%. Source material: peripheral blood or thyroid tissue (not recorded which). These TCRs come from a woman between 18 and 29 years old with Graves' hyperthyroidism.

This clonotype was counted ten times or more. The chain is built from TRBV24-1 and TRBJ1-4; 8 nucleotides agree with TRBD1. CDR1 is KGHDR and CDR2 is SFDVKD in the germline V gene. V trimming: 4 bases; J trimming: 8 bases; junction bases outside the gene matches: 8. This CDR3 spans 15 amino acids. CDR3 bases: TGTGCCACCAGTGAGATGACAGGGGTTGGAGAAAAACTGTTTTTT. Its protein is CATSEMTGVGEKLFF.

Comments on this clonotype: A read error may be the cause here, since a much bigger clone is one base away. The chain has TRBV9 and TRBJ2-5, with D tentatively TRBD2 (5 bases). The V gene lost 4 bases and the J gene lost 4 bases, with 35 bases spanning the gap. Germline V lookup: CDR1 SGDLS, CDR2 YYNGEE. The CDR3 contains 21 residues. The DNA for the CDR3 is TGTGCCAGCAGCCCCTGGCGGGTGAGGTTAAGCGCTGGGAACGACCGAGAGACCCAGTACTTC. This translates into CASSPWRVRLSAGNDRETQYF.

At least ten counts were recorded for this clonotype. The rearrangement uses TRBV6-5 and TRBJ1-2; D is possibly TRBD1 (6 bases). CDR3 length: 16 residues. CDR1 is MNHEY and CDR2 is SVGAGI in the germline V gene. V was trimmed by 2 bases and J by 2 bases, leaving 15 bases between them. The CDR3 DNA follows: TGTGCCAGCAGTTACCTCCGAACGGGACAAAACTATGGCTACACCTTC. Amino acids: CASSYLRTGQNYGYTF.